These 23 T cell receptor beta chains were sequenced from one sample in a study of T cells in Graves' hyperthyroidism and ophthalmopathy. Researchers amplified the TCR beta CDR3 regions from RNA transcripts. Researchers ran a first-round RT-PCR on the TCR CDR3 using the HTBI primer set. Each CDR3 protein gets one entry after TCRdb re-called the multiplex PCR reads with MiXCR. Here the sample spans about half a million distinct CDR3 sequences, around 24% being singletons. Sequencing used blood. The receptors originated from a woman aged 25 to 45 with Graves' ophthalmopathy.

This rearrangement joins TRBV10-3 to TRBJ2-5; no definite D call. This CDR3 has 12 residues. Trimming cost V 3 bases and J 7 bases, with 9 bases left between them. Germline-derived CDR1 and CDR2 are ENHRY and SYGVKD. The CDR3 loop reads CAISDTQMTQYF. DNA of the CDR3: TGTGCCATCAGTGACACACAAATGACCCAGTACTTC.

The gene calls are TRBV6-2 or TRBV6-3 and TRBJ1-1; D gene uncertain. Looked up from germline, CDR1 is MNHEY and CDR2 is SVGEGT. Trimming took 6 bases from V and 4 from J, leaving 21 bases between them. This CDR3 has 16 residues. CDR3 amino acids: CASSLGTTYRGTEAFF. Here the CDR3 DNA reads TGTGCCAGCAGCCTCGGTACAACATACCGGGGCACTGAAGCTTTCTTT.

The rearrangement uses TRBV29-1 and TRBJ1-1, with D unresolved. V lost 8 bases, J lost 1 base, and 14 bases lay in between. The V gene's germline CDR1 is SQVTM and CDR2 ANQGSEA. The CDR3 length is 13 residues. CDR3 sequence (DNA): TGCAGCATGCGCCGTAGACGGAACACTGAAGCTTTCTTT. This sequence encodes CSMRRRRNTEAFF.

As for this clonotype: A read error is likely, as this CDR3 ends without the conserved phenylalanine or tryptophan. The DNA is left out, because the CDR3 cannot be placed on it with certainty; the CDR3 is given as TCRdb lists it. V is TRBV12-3 or TRBV12-4 and J is TRBJ1-2. The CDR3 is 11 amino acids in total, end residues counted. CDR3 protein: CASSSGVGYTC.

The V and J genes are TRBV27 and TRBJ1-2, with 7 nucleotides matching TRBD1. Germline assignment: CDR1 MNHEY and CDR2 SMNVEV (reference sequence). This CDR3 is 16 amino acids long. With 6 bases clipped from V and 3 bases from J, the junction kept 13 bases outside the gene matches. CDR3 protein: CASSLVGTAGYYGYTF. CDR3 nucleotide sequence: TGTGCCAGCAGCCTAGTAGGGACAGCGGGGTACTATGGCTACACCTTC.

This clonotype was detected ten times or more. The chain recombines TRBV5-5 with TRBJ1-2; TRBD1 matches at 11 bases. CDR3 length equals 15 residues. V lost 1 base, J lost 7 bases, and 6 bases stayed unmatched. The V gene's germline CDR1 is SGHKS and CDR2 YYEKEE (reference sequence). CDR3 DNA sequence: TGTGCCAGCAGCTTGACCGGGACAGGGGGATTTGGCTACACCTTC. Translation gives CASSLTGTGGFGYTF.

This clonotype was counted many times. The CDR3 sequence: CASSKGTGTGELFF. The CDR3 DNA sequence: TGTGCCAGTAGTAAGGGGACAGGCACCGGGGAGCTGTTTTTT. The rearrangement uses TRBV19 and TRBJ2-2; TRBD1 aligns across 8 bases. The CDR3 runs to 14 residues. Looked up from germline, CDR1 is LNHDA and CDR2 is SQIVND (reference sequence). J was trimmed by 4 bases and V by 4 bases; bases with no gene match: 2.

This clonotype was observed a handful of times. The rearrangement joins TRBV12-3 or TRBV12-4 to TRBJ1-2; 9 bases agree with TRBD1. The CDR3 spans 15 residues. With 2 bases clipped from V and 4 bases from J, the junction kept 5 bases outside the gene matches. The CDR3 spells CASSLWDREGYGYTF. The CDR3 region has the DNA TGTGCCAGCAGTTTATGGGACAGGGAAGGCTATGGCTACACCTTC.

This clonotype was found many times. This chain links TRBV9 with TRBJ2-5; 9 bases are shared with TRBD2. V was pared by 1 base and J by 4 bases, with 5 bases of the junction left unmatched. This CDR3 has 15 residues. Germline V gene data show CDR1 as SGDLS and CDR2 as YYNGEE. This CDR3 is CASSVRAGGLETQYF. CDR3 bases: TGTGCCAGCAGCGTAAGGGCGGGGGGGCTAGAGACCCAGTACTTC.

This clonotype was detected many times. This CDR3 is CASLRGGAPEAFF. CDR3 nucleotides: TGTGCCAGCCTAAGGGGGGGGGCCCCTGAAGCTTTCTTT. The V and J genes are TRBV2 and TRBJ1-1; D possibly corresponds to TRBD1 (6 bases). V was pared by 8 bases and J by 6 bases, with 16 bases between. The germline gives CDR1 SNHLY, CDR2 FYNNEI. The CDR3 runs to 13 residues.

The chain joins TRBV6-5 to TRBJ1-2, with D possibly matching TRBD1 (5 bases). V shed 3 bases and J shed 8 bases, with 13 bases lying between them. Germline CDR1 and CDR2: MNHEY and SVGAGI. The CDR3 has 13 residues. DNA of the CDR3: TGTGCCAGCAGTTATCGCAGGGAAGGGGGCTACACCTTC. It translates to CASSYRREGGYTF.

The sample holds many counts of this clonotype. CDR3 residues: CASSRTIAMGTEAFF. As DNA, the CDR3 is TGCGCCAGCAGTCGAACCATTGCAATGGGCACTGAAGCTTTCTTT. The chain is built from TRBV4-3 and TRBJ1-1; D ambiguous. Deletions cut 6 bases from V and 4 bases from J, with 18 bases between. The CDR3 is made up of 15 amino acids. Germline-derived CDR1 and CDR2 are LGHNA and YSLEER.

In its sample, this clonotype was seen many times. This chain joins TRBV6-1 and TRBJ1-1; D not certain. Trimming stripped 6 bases from V and 7 bases from J, with 18 bases between. Germline V gene data show CDR1 as MNHNS and CDR2 as SASEGT. The CDR3 is made up of 14 amino acids. DNA of the CDR3: TGTGCCAGCAGCTCAGAGGGAGATGGTAGTGAAGCTTTCTTT. It is translated as CASSSEGDGSEAFF.

This clonotype was seen repeatedly, ten times or more. This chain joins TRBV12-3 or TRBV12-4 and TRBJ1-2; possible D gene TRBD1, 6 bases. Trimming took off 6 bases at V and 8 bases at J, with 16 bases between the two ends. This CDR3 has 13 residues. For the CDR3, the DNA is TGTGCCAGCAGACCTGGGGGCCAAAGAGGCTACACCTTC. Amino acids: CASRPGGQRGYTF.

In this sample, this clonotype turned up many times. The rearrangement joins TRBV18 to TRBJ1-5; D remains unclear. The germline V gene encodes CDR1 KGHSH and CDR2 LQKENI. CDR3 length equals 13 residues. The V gene lost 0 bases and the J gene lost 9 bases, with 9 bases spanning the gap. The DNA of the CDR3 is TGTGCCAGCTCACCACCGGGCTTAGGGCCCCAGCATTTT. It codes for CASSPPGLGPQHF. Drawing the rest from reference TRBV18 and TRBJ1-5, the complete variable domain is NAGVMQNPRHLVRRRGQEARLRCSPMKGHSHVYWYRQLPEEGLKFMVYLQKENIIDESGMPKERFSAEFPKEGPSILRIQQVVRGDSAAYFCASSPPGLGPQHFGDGTRLSIL.

The chain combines TRBV7-9 with TRBJ1-1; D is undetermined. V lost 5 bases and J 3 bases, leaving 13 bases between the germline ends. The germline V gene encodes CDR1 SEHNR and CDR2 FQNEAQ (reference sequence). CDR3 size: 14 residues. The CDR3 reads CASSQGRGDTEAFF. The CDR3 coding sequence is TGTGCCAGCAGCCAAGGGCGTGGCGACACTGAAGCTTTCTTT.

This clonotype was counted between two and nine times. The DNA for the CDR3 is TGTGCCAGCAGCTTTATCGGGACAGGGAAACCGTACGAGCAGTACTTC. It is translated as CASSFIGTGKPYEQYF. The chain carries TRBV11-1 and TRBJ2-7; 9 bases match TRBD1. This CDR3 has 16 amino acids. The V and J ends lost 3 bases and 4 bases, in that order; junction bases with no gene match: 10. From germline, CDR1 is SGHAT and CDR2 FQDESV (reference sequence).

This clonotype was observed many times. The chain uses TRBV11-2 and TRBJ1-1; no clear D gene. Germline V lookup: CDR1 SGHAT, CDR2 FQNNGV. This CDR3 has 15 residues. The V and J ends lost 3 bases and 0 bases respectively, with 11 bases between them. The CDR3 DNA follows: TGTGCCAGCAGCTTTAGTTCCGGAATGAACACTGAAGCTTTCTTT. Translation: CASSFSSGMNTEAFF. Full variable domain (outside the CDR3, taken from reference TRBV11-2 and TRBJ1-1): EAGVAQSPRYKIIEKRQSVAFWCNPISGHATLYWYQQILGQGPKLLIQFQNNGVVDDSQLPKDRFSAERLKGVDSTLKIQPAKLEDSAVYLCASSFSSGMNTEAFFGQGTRLTVV.

This clonotype has just a few counts. The CDR3 nucleotides are TGTGCCAGCAGTTACCCCGGGGGCAGGGGGCTACGGGAGCAGTACTTC. It is translated as CASSYPGGRGLREQYF. J is TRBJ2-7 and V is TRBV6-5; 8 nucleotides match TRBD1. CDR1 is MNHEY, CDR2 SVGAGI, per germline. V shed 2 bases, J shed 7 bases, and the junction held 13 bases outside the gene matches. The CDR3 is 16 residues long.

This clonotype was recorded many times. V gene TRBV29-1 combines with J gene TRBJ2-7; possibly TRBD1 for D (6 bases). V shed 6 bases and J shed 3 bases, with 21 bases lying between them. The CDR3 has 15 amino acids. Germline V gene sequence: CDR1 SQVTM, CDR2 ANQGSEA. The CDR3 sequence: CSVKSPGGRVYEQYF. The CDR3 DNA reads TGCAGCGTCAAGAGCCCTGGGGGCAGGGTCTACGAGCAGTACTTC.

J is TRBJ2-5 and V is TRBV2, with 7 bases fitting TRBD1. The CDR3 runs to 15 residues. Germline values: CDR1 SNHLY, CDR2 FYNNEI. V was pared by 6 bases and J by 2 bases, with 9 bases of the junction left unmatched. The CDR3 region is CASSPMDRWQETQYF. The CDR3 nucleotides read TGTGCCAGCAGCCCAATGGACAGGTGGCAAGAGACCCAGTACTTC. The full variable domain, its missing parts supplied by reference TRBV2 and TRBJ2-5, is EPEVTQTPSHQVTQMGQEVILRCVPISNHLYFYWYRQILGQKVEFLVSFYNNEISEKSEIFDDQFSVERPDGSNFTLKIRSTKLEDSAMYFCASSPMDRWQETQYFGPGTRLLVL.

This chain joins TRBV15 and TRBJ2-5; no firm D call. CDR1 is LNHNV, CDR2 YYDKDF, per germline (reference sequence). The CDR3 extends over 14 amino acids. V was pared by 1 base and J by 0 bases, with 6 bases between. The CDR3: CATSRGADQETQYF. In DNA, the CDR3 is TGTGCCACCAGCAGAGGGGCAGACCAAGAGACCCAGTACTTC.

This clonotype has at least ten counts. J is TRBJ2-5 and V is TRBV15; D is unclear. The CDR3 covers 15 residues. V lost 0 bases, J lost 4 bases, and 12 bases lay in between. Looked up from germline, CDR1 is LNHNV and CDR2 is YYDKDF (reference sequence). CDR3 DNA sequence: TGTGCCACCAGCAGAGAAAAAGGGTTCGGAGAGACCCAGTACTTC. Encoded protein: CATSREKGFGETQYF.